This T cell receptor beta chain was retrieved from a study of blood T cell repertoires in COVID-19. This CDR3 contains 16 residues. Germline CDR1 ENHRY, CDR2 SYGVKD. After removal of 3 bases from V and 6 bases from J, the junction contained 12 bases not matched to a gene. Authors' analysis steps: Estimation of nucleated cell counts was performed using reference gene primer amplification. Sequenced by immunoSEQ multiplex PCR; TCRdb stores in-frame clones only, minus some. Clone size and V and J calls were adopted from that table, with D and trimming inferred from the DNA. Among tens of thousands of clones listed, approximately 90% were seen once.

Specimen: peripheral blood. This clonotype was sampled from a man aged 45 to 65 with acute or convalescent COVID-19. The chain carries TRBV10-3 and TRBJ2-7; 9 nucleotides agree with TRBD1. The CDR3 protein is CAISDRNTGGMGEQYF. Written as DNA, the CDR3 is TGTGCCATCAGTGACCGAAATACAGGGGGCATGGGCGAGCAGTACTTC.